One sample yielded the 31 T cell receptor beta chains listed below, sequenced in a study of T cells in Graves' hyperthyroidism and ophthalmopathy. Researchers amplified the TCR beta CDR3 regions from RNA transcripts. The primer set for the first-round RT-PCR of the TCR CDR3 was HTBI. TCRdb passed the multiplex PCR reads through MiXCR, listing each CDR3 protein once. The sample yields fewer than 40,000 distinct CDR3 sequences, 52% seen once. What was sequenced was blood. The receptors shown here come from a middle-aged man with Graves' ophthalmopathy.

This clonotype was detected many times. J is TRBJ2-1 and V is TRBV11-2, with D unresolved. CDR3 size: 11 residues. Trimming pared 0 bases from V and 9 bases from J, leaving 3 bases between. Germline V CDR1 and CDR2: SGHAT, FQNNGV. The chain's CDR3 is CASSLDSEQFF. The DNA of the CDR3 is TGTGCCAGCAGCTTAGATAGTGAGCAGTTCTTC.

The rearrangement links TRBV10-3 to TRBJ1-3; D remains ambiguous. V lost 4 bases and J lost 0, with 16 bases in between. Germline V gives CDR1 ENHRY, CDR2 SYGVKD. The CDR3 is made up of 17 amino acids. The CDR3 loop is CAISGPGRLCSGNTIYF. CDR3 DNA: TGTGCCATCAGTGGCCCTGGGAGGCTGTGCTCTGGAAACACCATATATTTT.

V gene TRBV7-9 combines with J gene TRBJ2-3; TRBD2 agrees at 10 bases. CDR3 size: 17 residues. The V segment lost 5 bases and the J segment 1 base; nucleotides outside the gene matches: 9. Per germline, CDR1 SEHNR and CDR2 FQNEAQ (reference sequence). The CDR3 loop is CASSPQLAGSGTDTQYF. The CDR3 region has the DNA TGTGCCAGCAGCCCACAACTAGCGGGGTCTGGCACAGATACGCAGTATTTT.

A word on this clonotype: It is likely a read error, because the conserved phenylalanine at the end of the CDR3 is missing. This chain joins TRBV19 and TRBJ1-1; D perhaps matches TRBD1 (5 bases). The CDR3 runs 14 residues. Germline CDR1 is LNHDA and CDR2 is SQIVND (reference sequence). CDR3 region: CAGSPFGGGTEAFL. The CDR3 nucleotides are TGTGCCGGTAGTCCCTTTGGGGGGGGCACTGAAGCTTTCCTT.

The chain links TRBV10-3 to TRBJ2-5, with 9 bases fitting TRBD1. Germline V gives CDR1 ENHRY, CDR2 SYGVKD. The CDR3 length is 12 residues. The trim removed 10 bases at V and 9 bases at J, leaving 9 bases unmatched. CDR3 in amino acids: CATLQGAPAQYF. CDR3 sequence (DNA): TGTGCCACCCTACAGGGGGCACCGGCCCAGTACTTC.

The chain employs TRBV12-3 or TRBV12-4 and TRBJ1-2, with a tentative D call TRBD1 (6 bases). This CDR3 has 12 residues. The V end was cut by 6 bases, the J end by 3 bases, with 8 bases between. CDR3 in amino acids: CASSWTDYGYTF. The CDR3 DNA follows: TGTGCCAGCAGCTGGACAGACTATGGCTACACCTTC.

By share of the sample, this clonotype is large (0.1 to 1%). The chain joins TRBV20-1 to TRBJ2-7; 7 bases fit TRBD2. After removal of 6 bases from V and 0 bases from J, the junction contained 5 bases not matched to a gene. From germline, CDR1 is DFQATT and CDR2 SNEGSKA (reference sequence). The CDR3 runs 13 residues. CDR3 in amino acids: CSASSGLSYEQYF. In DNA, the CDR3 is TGCAGTGCGTCTAGCGGCCTCTCCTACGAGCAGTACTTC.

The chain joins TRBV9 to TRBJ2-3; 9 bases fit TRBD2. The V gene end was trimmed by 0 bases and the J gene end by 4 bases; junction bases not matched to a gene: 3. The CDR3 sequence is 15 residues long. Germline V gene lookup returns CDR1 SGDLS and CDR2 YYNGEE. The CDR3 sequence: CASSVGGGAADTQYF. The CDR3 DNA follows: TGTGCCAGCAGCGTAGGCGGGGGGGCCGCAGATACGCAGTATTTT.

This clonotype showed up many times. This may come from a read error, since a much larger clone is one base off. V is TRBV20-1 and J is TRBJ2-7, with 11 bases fitting TRBD2. V lost 6 bases, J lost 4 bases, and 8 bases stayed unmatched. The CDR3 spans 14 residues. Per germline, CDR1 DFQATT and CDR2 SNEGSKA (reference sequence). CDR3 bases: TGCAGTGCCTTACTAGCGGGGGTGAGGTACGAGCAGTACTTC. Its translation: CSALLAGVRYEQYF.

By sample fraction, this clonotype is medium-sized. V usage is TRBV20-1 and J usage is TRBJ1-6, with 7 nucleotides matching TRBD1. The CDR3 loop spans 15 amino acids. After removal of 2 bases from V and 6 bases from J, the junction contained 7 bases not matched to a gene. Germline CDR1 is DFQATT and CDR2 is SNEGSKA (reference sequence). CDR3 in amino acids: CSARIETGSNSPLHF. Written as DNA, the CDR3 is TGCAGTGCTAGAATCGAGACAGGGAGTAATTCACCCCTCCACTTT.

This clonotype was counted many times. The rearrangement joins TRBV7-2 to TRBJ2-5; the D is unclear. Trimming removed 2 bases from V and 0 bases from J, with 4 bases in between. Germline CDR1 SGHTA, CDR2 FQGNSA. The length of the CDR3 is 13 residues. CDR3 DNA sequence: TGTGCCAGCAGCTTATCCTACCAAGAGACCCAGTACTTC. Its protein is CASSLSYQETQYF.

The V call is TRBV9, the J call TRBJ2-1, with 7 bases fitting TRBD2. The trim removed 1 base at V and 6 bases at J, leaving 7 bases unmatched. CDR3 size: 15 residues. Germline-derived CDR1 and CDR2 are SGDLS and YYNGEE. In DNA, the CDR3 is TGTGCCAGCAGCGTAAGGGAGGGGAGGGCCAATGAGCAGTTCTTC. It specifies CASSVREGRANEQFF.

J is TRBJ2-3 and V is TRBV14; TRBD2 matches at 11 bases. After removal of 4 bases from V and 8 bases from J, the junction contained 8 bases not matched to a gene. The CDR3 has 15 residues. Germline CDR1 reads SGHDN; CDR2 reads FVKESK. The CDR3 loop reads CASSPFSGGAGTQYF. As DNA, the CDR3 is TGTGCCAGCAGCCCCTTTAGCGGGGGGGCCGGTACGCAGTATTTT. Full variable domain (rest looked up from reference TRBV14 and TRBJ2-3): EAGVTQFPSHSVIEKGQTVTLRCDPISGHDNLYWYRRVMGKEIKFLLHFVKESKQDESGMPNNRFLAERTGGTYSTLKVQPAELEDSGVYFCASSPFSGGAGTQYFGPGTRLTVL.

CDR3 residues: CASSVGQGGNTGELFF. CDR3 coding DNA: TGTGCCAGCAGCGTAGGGCAGGGGGGAAACACCGGGGAGCTGTTTTTT. V gene TRBV9 combines with J gene TRBJ2-2, with a possible D match to TRBD1 (7 bases). Germline V gene data show CDR1 as SGDLS and CDR2 as YYNGEE. This CDR3 has 16 residues. V lost 0 bases and J lost 2, with 11 bases in between.

The CDR3 protein is CASSSSGTGTGYTF. As DNA, the CDR3 is TGTGCCAGTAGTTCGTCCGGGACAGGAACTGGCTACACCTTC. This chain connects TRBV19 to TRBJ1-2; 8 bases align to TRBD1. The V gene's germline CDR1 is LNHDA and CDR2 SQIVND (reference sequence). The CDR3 runs to 14 residues. V lost 5 bases and J lost 7; bases outside the gene matches: 9.

Concerning this clonotype: An end of the junction does not agree with germline; a read error may underlie this. The chain is built from TRBV5-6 and TRBJ2-1, with TRBD2 identical over 9 bases. CDR3 length: 15 amino acids. Germline loops: CDR1 SGHDT, CDR2 YYEEEE. CDR3 protein: CTSSRAAGGNNEQSF. The CDR3 nucleotides are TGTACCAGCAGCCGTGCAGCGGGGGGAAACAATGAGCAGTCCTTC.

The table lists this clonotype with a few counts. V and J are TRBV7-6 and TRBJ2-1, with 9 bases matching TRBD2. Germline V gives CDR1 SGHVS, CDR2 FNYEAQ. With V trimmed by 3 bases and J by 8 bases, 5 bases remained unmatched. This CDR3 comprises 14 residues. This CDR3 reads CASSFVAGVDEQFF. In nucleotides, the CDR3 is TGTGCCAGCAGCTTTGTAGCGGGAGTCGATGAGCAGTTCTTC.

This clonotype was observed at least ten times. The J gene is TRBJ2-2, the V gene TRBV6-4, with 10 bases fitting TRBD1. Unmatched junction bases numbered 5, after V lost 6 bases and J lost 4 bases. The CDR3 consists of 15 residues. Germline assignment: CDR1 MRHNA and CDR2 SNTAGT. For the CDR3, the DNA is TGTGCCAGCAGACCGGGACAGGGGACCACCGGGGAGCTGTTTTTT. Translation: CASRPGQGTTGELFF.

As concerns this clonotype: A read error is likely, as this CDR3 ends without the conserved phenylalanine or tryptophan. V gene TRBV19 combines with J gene TRBJ1-2; 7 bases map to TRBD1. Germline loops: CDR1 LNHDA, CDR2 SQIVND (reference sequence). The CDR3 totals 12 residues. After removal of 6 bases from V and 5 bases from J, the junction contained 3 bases not matched to a gene. The CDR3 nucleotides read TGTGCCAGTAGCGGGACAGCGTATGGCTACACCCTC. Translating it yields CASSGTAYGYTL.

This clonotype was found many times. This chain connects TRBV10-3 to TRBJ2-1, with TRBD2 identical over 10 bases. Trimming removed 3 bases from V and 6 bases from J; junction bases left unmatched: 8. Per germline, CDR1 ENHRY and CDR2 SYGVKD. This CDR3 has 16 amino acids. In nucleotides, the CDR3 is TGTGCCATCAGTGATTTTGGGACTAGCGCTCTCAATGAGCAGTTCTTC. Amino acids: CAISDFGTSALNEQFF.

Comments on this clonotype: The CDR3 carries no conserved terminal phenylalanine or tryptophan, so it likely arises from a read error. The DNA is omitted, as the CDR3 cannot be located on it reliably, and the CDR3 follows TCRdb's listing. The V and J genes are TRBV27 and TRBJ2-7; TRBD2 was called by the table and not checked on the DNA. The CDR3 is 8 amino acids in total, end residues counted. Germline CDR1 MNHEY, CDR2 SMNVEV (reference sequence). This CDR3 is CASSTWTS.

V gene TRBV29-1 combines with J gene TRBJ2-1, with 7 bases identical to TRBD2. The CDR3 has 13 residues. Germline V gene data show CDR1 as SQVTM and CDR2 as ANQGSEA. Trimming took 8 bases from V and 9 from J; bases not matched to a gene: 13. The CDR3 reads CSSFWTRWFEQFF. The CDR3 bases are TGCAGCAGTTTCTGGACTAGGTGGTTTGAGCAGTTCTTC.

This clonotype qualifies as medium-sized. The chain combines TRBV7-2 with TRBJ2-1; a weak D match, TRBD2 (5 bases). CDR1 is SGHTA and CDR2 is FQGNSA in the germline V gene. V was cut by 6 bases and J by 9 bases, with 12 bases left in between. The CDR3 is 12 residues long. The CDR3 protein is CASSQAVIEQFF. The CDR3 nucleotides are TGTGCCAGCAGTCAAGCGGTTATTGAGCAGTTCTTC.

This clonotype was detected only a few times. The chain couples TRBV3-1 to TRBJ2-2; TRBD2 agrees at 9 bases. The CDR3 has 15 residues. The V and J ends lost 7 bases and 5 bases, in that order; junction bases with no gene match: 8. Germline V gene lookup returns CDR1 LGHDT and CDR2 YNNKEL (reference sequence). The CDR3 loop reads CASNLLAGRTGELFF. The CDR3 nucleotides read TGTGCCAGCAACCTCCTAGCGGGACGTACCGGGGAGCTGTTTTTT. The full variable domain, rest sourced from reference TRBV3-1 and TRBJ2-2, is DTAVSQTPKYLVTQMGNDKSIKCEQNLGHDTMYWYKQDSKKFLKIMFSYNNKELIINETVPNRFSPKSPDKAHLNLHINSLELGDSAVYFCASNLLAGRTGELFFGEGSRLTVL.

The table lists this clonotype with many counts. The chain joins TRBV5-1 to TRBJ2-3, with 12 positions matching TRBD1. From germline, CDR1 is SGHRS and CDR2 YFSETQ. V dropped 3 bases and J dropped 5; count of bases not matched to a gene: 10. This CDR3 contains 17 residues. CDR3 amino acids: CASSSAGTGGAKDTQYF. CDR3 nucleotide sequence: TGCGCCAGCAGCTCGGCCGGGACAGGGGGCGCGAAAGATACGCAGTATTTT.

As for this clonotype: The germline gene is not matched at one end of the junction; a read error may be the cause. The chain uses TRBV20-1 and TRBJ2-6; 7 bases line up with TRBD1. CDR3 length: 16 amino acids. Germline-derived CDR1 and CDR2 are DFQATT and SNEGSKA (reference sequence). CDR3 DNA: TGCGGTGCTGTTGACAGGGAGTACACTGGGGCCAGCGTCCTGACTTTC. It codes for CGAVDREYTGASVLTF.

Points on this clonotype: Sequence at one end of the junction differs from germline and may be a read error. The chain links TRBV18 to TRBJ1-3; maybe TRBD1 (5 bases). The germline V gene has CDR1 KGHSH and CDR2 LQKENI. This CDR3 spans 14 amino acids. The CDR3 DNA reads as TGTGCCAGCTCACCGGACAACTCTGGAAACGCCATATATTTT. Protein: CASSPDNSGNAIYF.

The table lists this clonotype with many counts. The rearrangement joins TRBV12-3 or TRBV12-4 to TRBJ1-1, with no clear D. CDR3 size: 13 residues. V was cut by 6 bases and J by 2 bases, with 10 bases left in between. CDR3 amino acids: CASRVRGNTEAFF. The CDR3 DNA is TGTGCCAGCAGGGTCCGGGGTAACACTGAAGCTTTCTTT.

This clonotype appeared once. The DNA for the CDR3 is TGTGCCAGCAGCTCACAGGGAGGGGGGTTCTACGAGCAGTACTTC. It translates to CASSSQGGGFYEQYF. The V and J genes are TRBV6-5 and TRBJ2-7, with D tentatively TRBD2 (7 bases). Germline V gene data show CDR1 as MNHEY and CDR2 as SVGAGI. The length of the CDR3 is 15 residues. Trimming stripped 6 bases from V and 3 bases from J, with 18 bases between.

This clonotype was recorded only once. V usage is TRBV5-1 and J usage is TRBJ1-3; D unclear. CDR3 length: 15 amino acids. Trimming stripped 0 bases from V and 0 bases from J, with 7 bases between. Germline CDR1 reads SGHRS; CDR2 reads YFSETQ. CDR3 residues: CASSLADSSGNTIYF. In DNA, the CDR3 is TGCGCCAGCAGCTTGGCAGACTCCTCTGGAAACACCATATATTTT.

This chain joins TRBV2 and TRBJ2-7, with 9 bases fitting TRBD2. V lost 5 bases to trimming and J lost 2 bases; unmatched junction nucleotides: 4. The germline gives CDR1 SNHLY, CDR2 FYNNEI. The CDR3 covers 14 residues. In nucleotides, the CDR3 is TGTGCCAGCAGTCGGAGGACTAGCGCCTACGAGCAGTACTTC. It yields the protein CASSRRTSAYEQYF.